A selection of T cell receptor beta chains follows, all from one sample in a study of T-cell reconstitution after alpha-beta-depleted transplantation in children. In TCRdb, the PCR reads were re-called with MiXCR into one record per CDR3 protein. Of 70,000 to 100,000 distinct CDR3 sequences in the sample, 12% were seen once. Sequenced material: PBMCs from the stem cell graft donor, taken from the stem cell graft. Receptor source: a human donor who donated a stem cell graft to a child with inherited bone marrow failure. Each CDR3 is given with its conserved first and last residue. A D gene is named only where the DNA matches it firmly. Expanded clones are given a class, and other clones once, few, many or no size at all.

size: .; D: TRBD1; J: TRBJ1-4; V: TRBV3-1; DNA: TGTGCCAGCACCGAAGCCAACAGGGGGAATGAAAAACTGTTTTTT; CDR3: CASTEANRGNEKLFF
size: .; D: .; J: TRBJ1-1; V: TRBV27; DNA: TGTGCCAGCAGTTACCTGGGCAGGGGAGAGACCTACACTGAAGCTTTCTTT; CDR3: CASSYLGRGETYTEAFF
size: few; D: .; J: TRBJ1-2; V: TRBV20-1; DNA: TGCAGTGCTAGAGATACCCCGGGACCAGCTAACTATGGCTACACCTTC; CDR3: CSARDTPGPANYGYTF
size: many; D: TRBD1; J: TRBJ1-2; V: TRBV29-1; DNA: TGCAGCGTTGAACGGACAGGAATTAACTATGGCTACACCTTC; CDR3: CSVERTGINYGYTF
size: .; D: .; J: TRBJ1-4; V: TRBV19; DNA: TGTGCCAGTAGTATGTCCCCGGGATCCCGGAGGTACGAAAAACTGTTTTTT; CDR3: CASSMSPGSRRYEKLFF
size: .; D: TRBD2; J: TRBJ2-7; V: TRBV5-4; DNA: TGTGCCAGCAGCTTGTTTGGTAGCGGGAGAGGCGAGCAGTACTTC; CDR3: CASSLFGSGRGEQYF
size: many; D: TRBD2; J: TRBJ2-1; V: TRBV15; DNA: TGTGCCACCAGCAGAGAGCCTCTAGCGGGGGTAGGCGGTGAGCAGTTCTTC; CDR3: CATSREPLAGVGGEQFF
size: .; D: TRBD2; J: TRBJ2-3; V: TRBV20-1; DNA: TGCAGTGCTAGCTTCGCGGGAGCGACAGATACGCAGTATTTT; CDR3: CSASFAGATDTQYF
size: many; D: .; J: TRBJ2-3; V: TRBV5-1; DNA: TGCGCCAGCAGCCGTGTCCCCGGGACAGATACGCAGTATTTT; CDR3: CASSRVPGTDTQYF
size: .; D: .; J: TRBJ2-1; V: TRBV29-1; DNA: TGCAGCGTTCACCCGAACTCCTACAATGAGCAGTTCTTC; CDR3: CSVHPNSYNEQFF
size: few; D: TRBD2; J: TRBJ2-1; V: TRBV30; DNA: TGTGCCTGGAAAACCGGGAGGGGGAGCTCCTACAATGAGCAGTTCTTC; CDR3: CAWKTGRGSSYNEQFF
size: many; D: TRBD1; J: TRBJ1-1; V: TRBV4-3; DNA: TGCGCCAGCAGCCACCGGGACAGAGACACTGAAGCTTTCTTT; CDR3: CASSHRDRDTEAFF
size: many; D: .; J: TRBJ1-1; V: TRBV7-9; DNA: TGTGCCAGCAGCCCCCCCGGGATTATGAACACTGAAGCTTTCTTT; CDR3: CASSPPGIMNTEAFF
size: many; D: .; J: TRBJ1-1; V: TRBV7-3; DNA: TGTGCCAGCAGCCCCAAGGGAAGAGGGGGCACTGAAGCTTTCTTT; CDR3: CASSPKGRGGTEAFF
size: few; D: TRBD2; J: TRBJ2-1; V: TRBV11-2; DNA: TGTGCCAGCAGCTCACATTTAAGCGGGGTTAACAATGAGCAGTTCTTT; CDR3: CASSSHLSGVNNEQFF
size: once; D: .; J: TRBJ2-3; V: TRBV4-3; DNA: TGCGCCAGCAGCCAAGACGGGGGCGAGCCCACAGATACGCAGTATTTT; CDR3: CASSQDGGEPTDTQYF
size: many; D: TRBD1; J: TRBJ2-5; V: TRBV12-3/TRBV12-4; DNA: TGTGCCAGCAGGCCTCAGACAGGGGGCCAAGAGACCCAGTACTTC; CDR3: CASRPQTGGQETQYF
size: many; D: .; J: TRBJ2-1; V: TRBV12-3/TRBV12-4; DNA: TGTGCCAGCAGTTTAGGCGGGATTAGCTGGAATGAGCAGTTCTTC; CDR3: CASSLGGISWNEQFF
size: many; D: TRBD2; J: TRBJ2-3; V: TRBV20-1; DNA: TGCAGTGCTGGAGGACTAGCGGGAGAGGTTCCGCAGTATTTT; CDR3: CSAGGLAGEVPQYF
size: few; D: TRBD2; J: TRBJ2-1; V: TRBV20-1; DNA: TGCAGTGCTAGAGATGATTCTGGACTAGCGGGGGCCTACAATGAGCAGTTCTTC; CDR3: CSARDDSGLAGAYNEQFF
size: .; D: .; J: TRBJ2-1; V: TRBV12-3/TRBV12-4; DNA: TGTGCCAGCAGTTTGTGGGCCCAATCACACAATGAGCAGTTCTTC; CDR3: CASSLWAQSHNEQFF
size: many; D: .; J: TRBJ1-1; V: TRBV5-5; DNA: TGTGCCAGCAGCTTGGCGGGGTCCACTGAAGCTTTCTTT; CDR3: CASSLAGSTEAFF
size: many; D: .; J: TRBJ2-5; V: TRBV7-2; DNA: TGTGCCAGCAGCTTACAAGATACCCAGTACTTC; CDR3: CASSLQDTQYF
size: many; D: .; J: TRBJ2-1; V: TRBV5-5; DNA: TGTGCCAGCAGCTATAGGGACTTTAACAATGAGCAGTTCTTC; CDR3: CASSYRDFNNEQFF
size: once; D: .; J: TRBJ2-1; V: TRBV12-3/TRBV12-4; DNA: TGTGCCAGCAGTTTGTACCCCAACAATGAGCAGTTCTTC; CDR3: CASSLYPNNEQFF
size: many; D: .; J: TRBJ2-7; V: TRBV10-3; DNA: TGTGCCATCAGTGGGGAAGGGCCCGAGCAGTACTTC; CDR3: CAISGEGPEQYF
size: many; D: .; J: TRBJ2-3; V: TRBV7-2; DNA: TGTGCCAGCAGCACCTACCCAGATACGCAGTATTTT; CDR3: CASSTYPDTQYF
size: many; D: .; J: TRBJ2-1; V: TRBV9; DNA: TGTGCCAGCACCCGGGGGAGCTCCTACAATGAGCAGTTCTTC; CDR3: CASTRGSSYNEQFF
size: many; D: .; J: TRBJ1-5; V: TRBV20-1; DNA: TGCAGTGCTAGAGATTGGCAGGGTTCACAGCCCCAGCATTTT; CDR3: CSARDWQGSQPQHF
size: many; D: .; J: TRBJ2-1; V: TRBV2; DNA: TGTGCCAGCACCGCTTTGACAGTTTCGAGGGACTTC; CDR3: CASTALTVSRDF
size: many; D: .; J: TRBJ2-7; V: TRBV5-5; DNA: TGTGCCAGCAGCTTGGGGGGGGCGTCCTACGAGCAGTACTTC; CDR3: CASSLGGASYEQYF
size: many; D: TRBD2; J: TRBJ2-1; V: TRBV7-9; DNA: TGTGCCAGCAGCCAAACTAGCGCGACCTACAATGAGCAGTTCTTC; CDR3: CASSQTSATYNEQFF
size: .; D: .; J: TRBJ2-3; V: TRBV23-1; DNA: TGCGCCAGCAGTCATTTCTTAAGACAGCGAAGCACAGATACGCAGTATTTC; CDR3: CASSHFLRQRSTDTQYF
size: many; D: .; J: TRBJ1-4; V: TRBV20-1; DNA: TGCAGTGCTAGAGATGCCAGGGAGACAACTAATGAAAAACTGTTTTTT; CDR3: CSARDARETTNEKLFF
size: many; D: .; J: TRBJ1-1; V: TRBV2; DNA: TGTGCCAGCTCACAGGAGGGGGGACCGAACACTGAAGCTTTCTTT; CDR3: CASSQEGGPNTEAFF
size: once; D: .; J: TRBJ1-5; V: TRBV6-2/TRBV6-3; DNA: TGTGCCAGCAGTCTTAGACCAGGCTCAAATCAGCCCCAGCATTTT; CDR3: CASSLRPGSNQPQHF
size: .; D: TRBD2; J: TRBJ2-6; V: TRBV7-8; DNA: TGTGCCAGCAGCTCGGGACTAGCGGGGGGCCTCGGGGCCAACGTCCTGACTTTC; CDR3: CASSSGLAGGLGANVLTF
size: many; D: TRBD1; J: TRBJ2-7; V: TRBV7-8; DNA: TGTGCCAGCAGCTTAGGGACAGGCGAGCAGTACTTC; CDR3: CASSLGTGEQYF
size: few; D: .; J: TRBJ2-3; V: TRBV11-2; DNA: TGTGCCAGCAGCTCCCAGACCAGCACAGATACGCAGTATTTT; CDR3: CASSSQTSTDTQYF
size: many; D: .; J: TRBJ1-2; V: TRBV5-1; DNA: TGCGCCAGCAGCGAGGGGTCGGGGGGCTACACCTTC; CDR3: CASSEGSGGYTF
size: many; D: TRBD1; J: TRBJ1-5; V: TRBV18; DNA: TGTGCCAGCTCACCAAGTAGGGGACAGGATAGCAATCAGCCCCAGCATTTT; CDR3: CASSPSRGQDSNQPQHF
size: .; D: .; J: TRBJ1-1; V: TRBV27; DNA: TGTGCCAGCAGTCGGAACAGGGAGAACACTGAAGCTTTCTTT; CDR3: CASSRNRENTEAFF
size: many; D: .; J: TRBJ2-3; V: TRBV9; DNA: TGTGCCAGCAGCGTAAACCAGCGGGCCACAGATACGCAGTATTTT; CDR3: CASSVNQRATDTQYF
size: .; D: .; J: TRBJ1-1; V: TRBV6-6; DNA: TGTGCCAGCAATATGGCGGGGGGAAGCACTGAAGCTTTCTTT; CDR3: CASNMAGGSTEAFF
size: many; D: .; J: TRBJ1-5; V: TRBV2; DNA: TGTGCCAGCAGCCTTCTGTCCCAGCCCCAGCATTTT; CDR3: CASSLLSQPQHF
size: .; D: .; J: TRBJ2-5; V: TRBV29-1; DNA: TGCAGCGTTGATTCGGCCGGCCAAGAGACCCAGTACTTC; CDR3: CSVDSAGQETQYF
size: many; D: .; J: TRBJ2-7; V: TRBV21-1; DNA: TGTGCCAGCAGCTTCATCAACGAGCAGTACTTC; CDR3: CASSFINEQYF
size: many; D: .; J: TRBJ1-5; V: TRBV7-2; DNA: TGTGCCAGCAGCTTAGAAAGCTTTATGATCAATCAGCCCCAGCATTTT; CDR3: CASSLESFMINQPQHF
size: many; D: .; J: TRBJ1-2; V: TRBV7-2; DNA: TGTGCCAGCAGCCCGGGGACGGCTAACTATGGCTACACCTTC; CDR3: CASSPGTANYGYTF
size: many; D: .; J: TRBJ2-1; V: TRBV9; DNA: TGTGCCAGCAGCCGTAGAGAGGGCCCTAGAGATGAGCAGTTCTTC; CDR3: CASSRREGPRDEQFF
size: many; D: .; J: TRBJ2-5; V: TRBV5-1; DNA: TGCGCCAGCAGCTTGGTGGGGCGCCAACAAGAGACCCAGTACTTC; CDR3: CASSLVGRQQETQYF
size: many; D: .; J: TRBJ2-7; V: TRBV14; DNA: TGTGCCAGCAGCCAAGAACAGGGAGGGGCCTACGAGCAGTACTTC; CDR3: CASSQEQGGAYEQYF
size: .; D: .; J: TRBJ2-1; V: TRBV4-3; DNA: TGCGCCAGCAGCCAACTCACTAGCAGTGAGCAGTTCTTC; CDR3: CASSQLTSSEQFF
size: many; D: .; J: TRBJ1-2; V: TRBV5-1; DNA: TGCGCCAGCAGCTTGGCAGGGTTTGATGGCTACACCTTC; CDR3: CASSLAGFDGYTF
size: .; D: TRBD2; J: TRBJ2-3; V: TRBV13; DNA: TGTGCCAGCAGCCTCGGGACTAGCGGTCCAGATACGCAGTATTTT; CDR3: CASSLGTSGPDTQYF
size: .; D: .; J: TRBJ1-1; V: TRBV7-8; DNA: TGTGCCAGCAGCTTGTACACGAACACTGAAGCTTTCTTT; CDR3: CASSLYTNTEAFF
size: many; D: .; J: TRBJ2-7; V: TRBV4-3; DNA: TGCGCCAGCAGCCAAGCGGGCAGTCCCTACGAGCAGTACTTC; CDR3: CASSQAGSPYEQYF